Below, 7 T cell receptor beta chains from the same sample are listed, as sequenced in a study of cytomegalovirus exposure and HLA in healthy donors. The PCR made use of 60 Vbeta and 13 Jbeta primers. Produced via immunoSEQ multiplex PCR; TCRdb's table is partial and in-frame only. The sample lists around 150,000 clones, approximately 90% seen once, with over 0.8% in the top ten. The material sequenced was PBMCs. The receptors stem from a woman between 25 and 40 years old in good health and CMV-seronegative.

The chain combines TRBV6-1 with TRBJ2-7; TRBD1 matches 7 bases. Germline CDR1 MNHNS, CDR2 SASEGT. V lost 7 bases and J lost 4; bases outside the gene matches: 7. The CDR3 has 13 residues. CDR3 DNA: TGTGCCAGCAACACCGGGACAGCTTACGAGCAGTACTTC. The encoded protein is CASNTGTAYEQYF.

V and J are TRBV7-9 and TRBJ2-7; 13 bases fit TRBD2. The CDR3 extends over 16 amino acids. Trimming removed 5 bases from V and 3 bases from J; junction bases left unmatched: 7. The germline gives CDR1 SEHNR, CDR2 FQNEAQ (reference sequence). Written as DNA, the CDR3 is TGTGCCAGCAGCCCCGGGACTAGCGGGACTTTCTACGAGCAGTACTTC. Amino acids: CASSPGTSGTFYEQYF.

This rearrangement joins TRBV7-9 to TRBJ2-7; D may be TRBD1 (6 bases). The V gene lost 4 bases and the J gene lost 2 bases, with 15 bases spanning the gap. The V gene's germline CDR1 is SEHNR and CDR2 FQNEAQ (reference sequence). This CDR3 region has 15 residues. For the CDR3, the DNA is TGTGCCAGCAGCTCCCCGAAGACAGGAACCTACGAGCAGTACTTC. Amino acids: CASSSPKTGTYEQYF.

V and J are TRBV11-2 and TRBJ2-6; tentative D call: TRBD2 (6 bases). Per the germline V gene, CDR1 is SGHAT and CDR2 is FQNNGV. The CDR3 sequence is 15 residues long. V gave up 3 bases and J gave up 4 bases, with 10 bases separating them. For the CDR3, the DNA is TGTGCCAGCAGCTTGGGGGAGGCCGGGGCCAACGTCCTGACTTTC. This codes for CASSLGEAGANVLTF.

In its sample, this clone was seen a few times. V usage is TRBV9 and J usage is TRBJ2-1, with D perhaps matching TRBD2 (5 bases). Germline CDR1 SGDLS, CDR2 YYNGEE. The CDR3 contains 18 residues. Trimming took 0 bases from V and 4 from J, leaving 20 bases between them. Here the CDR3 reads CASSVAVRATREYNEQFF. CDR3 coding DNA: TGTGCCAGCAGCGTAGCGGTGAGGGCAACAAGGGAATACAATGAGCAGTTCTTC.

V and J are TRBV5-6 and TRBJ2-1; 8 bases agree with TRBD2. Trimming at V came to 0 bases and at J to 7 bases, leaving 15 bases not matched to a gene. Per the germline V gene, CDR1 is SGHDT and CDR2 is YYEEEE. There are 18 residues in the CDR3. The CDR3 here is CASSLALMAGGPFNEQFF. DNA of the CDR3: TGTGCCAGCAGCTTGGCCCTAATGGCGGGGGGCCCCTTTAATGAGCAGTTCTTC.

The CDR3 protein is CASSPFAGRGGDTQYF. DNA for the CDR3: TGTGCCAGCTCACCATTCGCGGGCCGCGGGGGAGATACGCAGTATTTT. The rearrangement joins TRBV18 to TRBJ2-3; 7 nucleotides align to TRBD2. The CDR3 spans 16 residues. J gave up 5 bases and V 2 bases, and 10 bases lay outside the gene matches. Germline assignment: CDR1 KGHSH and CDR2 LQKENI.